These 23 T cell receptor beta chains originate from one sample sequenced in a study of human T cells and chemical hapten exposure. MiXCR, applied by TCRdb to the RACE reads, yields one record per CDR3 protein. Among around 380,000 distinct CDR3 sequences listed, 4.5% to 5.5% were seen once. The sample's time point: pre-sensitization, week 0. Treatment given: therapeutic diphenylcyclopropenone sensitization with weekly scalp DPC. The sample in question was whole blood, obtained in connection with sensitization to the hapten diphenylcyclopropenone (DPC). These receptors were taken from a woman aged 18-29 years with alopecia areata. Some clones in this sample may be carry-over from other donors' samples.

This clonotype came up many times. CDR3 DNA: TGTGCCAGCAGCTTATGGACAGGGGGCGCTGATAATTCACCCCTCCACTTT. Amino acid sequence: CASSLWTGGADNSPLHF. The gene calls are TRBV7-2 and TRBJ1-6; 11 bases are shared with TRBD1. The CDR3 has 17 amino acids. Germline values: CDR1 SGHTA, CDR2 FQGNSA. Germline trimming cut 2 bases from V and 5 bases from J; bases unmatched to any gene: 5.

This clonotype was seen at least ten times. V and J are TRBV2 and TRBJ2-7; no clear D. The CDR3 spans 13 residues. Germline V gene sequence: CDR1 SNHLY, CDR2 FYNNEI. Between the trimmed V and J ends, which lost 3 bases and 5 bases, there was a span of 11 bases. CDR3 coding DNA: TGTGCCAGCAGTGAGTTAGGGTACCACGAGCAGTACTTC. Its translation is CASSELGYHEQYF.

This clonotype was detected many times. V gene TRBV7-3 combines with J gene TRBJ1-1; 9 nucleotides line up with TRBD1. CDR3 length: 14 residues. Trimming cost V 1 base and J 8 bases; bases outside gene matches: 5. In germline, CDR1 is SGHTA, CDR2 FQGTGA. CDR3 protein: CASSLIAGQGEAFF. For the CDR3, the DNA is TGTGCCAGCAGCTTAATCGCGGGACAGGGCGAAGCTTTCTTT.

This clonotype appeared many times. The CDR3 is CASTTASYEQYF. The CDR3 bases are TGTGCCAGCACAACAGCATCCTACGAGCAGTACTTC. The rearrangement links TRBV28 to TRBJ2-7; unclear D gene. Germline-derived CDR1 and CDR2 are MDHEN and SYDVKM. This CDR3 contains 12 residues. V lost 7 bases and J lost 1, with 8 bases in between.

This clonotype has a handful of counts. The genes are TRBV3-1 and TRBJ1-2; D not certain. The CDR3 totals 15 residues. The V end lost 5 bases, the J end lost 8 bases, and 21 bases lay between the germline ends. Germline V lookup: CDR1 LGHDT, CDR2 YNNKEL (reference sequence). CDR3 sequence reads: CASSFRESVGYGYTF. For the CDR3, the DNA is TGTGCCAGCAGCTTCCGGGAGTCAGTCGGATACGGCTACACCTTC. Based on the CDR3 plus reference TRBV3-1 and TRBJ1-2, the full variable domain is DTAVSQTPKYLVTQMGNDKSIKCEQNLGHDTMYWYKQDSKKFLKIMFSYNNKELIINETVPNRFSPKSPDKAHLNLHINSLELGDSAVYFCASSFRESVGYGYTFGSGTRLTVV.

As to this clonotype: A read error may explain this, as a much larger clone is one base away. V gene TRBV10-3 combines with J gene TRBJ2-1; D is undetermined. Germline-derived CDR1 and CDR2 are ENHRY and SYGVKD. The CDR3 covers 12 residues. CDR3 DNA: TGTACCATCAGCCAACGGGCGGATGAGCAGTTCTTC. The encoded protein is CTISQRADEQFF.

This clonotype was observed a few times. The chain has TRBV12-3 or TRBV12-4 and TRBJ2-3; a possible D gene is TRBD2 (5 bases). Deletions cut 10 bases from V and 0 bases from J, with 17 bases between. This CDR3 spans 15 amino acids. The CDR3, as DNA: TGTGCCACCGAGGACTTGTCCTCTAGCACAGATACGCAGTATTTT. Amino acid sequence: CATEDLSSSTDTQYF.

This clonotype was found a few times. The chain employs TRBV6-2 or TRBV6-3 and TRBJ1-5; perhaps TRBD1 as D (6 bases). CDR1 and CDR2 (germline): MNHEY, SVGEGT. V was shortened by 2 bases and J by 6 bases, with 17 bases between the two germline ends. CDR3 size: 16 residues. CDR3 coding DNA: TGTGCCAGCAGTTACCGAAGGACGGCAGGGGCTCAGCCCCAGCATTTT. This translates into CASSYRRTAGAQPQHF.

The gene calls are TRBV27 and TRBJ1-1, with 8 bases lining up with TRBD1. This CDR3 region has 14 residues. Trimming took 6 bases from V and 4 from J; bases not matched to a gene: 7. Germline-derived CDR1 and CDR2 are MNHEY and SMNVEV (reference sequence). This chain's CDR3 is CASRQTGVVTEAFF. CDR3 bases: TGTGCCAGCAGGCAGACAGGGGTGGTCACTGAAGCTTTCTTT.

This clonotype was counted only a few times. CDR3 amino acids: CASSHGTGNSIGYTF. The CDR3 coding sequence is TGTGCCAGCAGTCACGGGACAGGGAACTCAATTGGCTACACCTTC. The chain uses TRBV6-2 or TRBV6-3 and TRBJ1-2, with 9 positions matching TRBD1. This CDR3 is 15 amino acids long. Germline V gene data show CDR1 as MNHEY and CDR2 as SVGEGT. With V trimmed by 5 bases and J by 7 bases, 11 bases remained unmatched.

The chain couples TRBV7-2 to TRBJ1-2; D is unresolved. The CDR3 is made up of 14 amino acids. The germline CDR1 and CDR2 sequences are SGHTA and FQGNSA. Trimming pared 5 bases from V and 6 bases from J, leaving 16 bases between. DNA for the CDR3: TGTGCCAGCAGCCAAAATGGGCCTACTCATGGCTACACCTTC. Protein sequence: CASSQNGPTHGYTF.

A few counts support this clonotype. The chain links TRBV27 to TRBJ1-1, with a tentative D call TRBD1 (5 bases). Germline CDR1 is MNHEY and CDR2 is SMNVEV (reference sequence). V was clipped by 5 bases and J by 5 bases, with 15 bases between them. CDR3 length equals 14 residues. The CDR3 loop is CASSRGSFGTEAFF. The CDR3 DNA reads as TGTGCCAGCAGTAGGGGATCTTTTGGGACTGAAGCTTTCTTT.

The gene calls are TRBV18 and TRBJ1-1; TRBD1 is a possible D gene (5 bases). The germline V and J ends were trimmed by 5 bases and 8 bases, with 15 bases remaining between them. Germline-derived CDR1 and CDR2 are KGHSH and LQKENI. CDR3 length equals 13 residues. The DNA of the CDR3 is TGTGCCAGCTCAGGAACGGGGCAGGCGGAAGCTTTCTTT. Protein sequence: CASSGTGQAEAFF.

This clonotype appeared a few times. CDR3 bases: TGTGCCAGCAGTCCACCGGGACAGGGGGATAGGCAGCCCCAGCATTTT. Translation gives CASSPPGQGDRQPQHF. The rearrangement uses TRBV12-3 or TRBV12-4 and TRBJ1-5, with 11 bases aligning to TRBD1. V dropped 5 bases and J dropped 7; count of bases not matched to a gene: 10. CDR3 size: 16 residues.

This clonotype showed up just a few times. The chain employs TRBV18 and TRBJ1-4; weak D call: TRBD1 (5 bases). Germline CDR1 KGHSH, CDR2 LQKENI. V lost 5 bases and J lost 4, with 11 bases in between. This CDR3 comprises 14 residues. DNA for the CDR3: TGTGCCAGCTCAAGGGACGGAGGTAATGAAAAACTGTTTTTT. Protein product: CASSRDGGNEKLFF.

In this sample, this clonotype turned up a few times. This chain uses TRBV7-9 with TRBJ1-6; TRBD1 is a possible D gene (5 bases). The CDR3 is 14 amino acids. V was clipped by 5 bases and J by 9 bases, with 14 bases between them. Germline CDR1 is SEHNR and CDR2 is FQNEAQ (reference sequence). The CDR3 spells CASSRVEGPSPLHF. CDR3 DNA: TGTGCCAGCAGCCGGGTCGAGGGACCTTCACCCCTCCACTTT.

This clonotype has a handful of counts. The CDR3 nucleotides read TGTGCCAGCAGTTTATTCTTGGGGGCGCCGGGGAACACTGAAGCTTTCTTT. Protein: CASSLFLGAPGNTEAFF. V and J are TRBV28 and TRBJ1-1; the D gene is possibly TRBD1 (6 bases). CDR1 and CDR2 (germline): MDHEN, SYDVKM. With 1 base removed from V and 1 base from J, the gap between germline ends came to 16 bases. There are 17 residues in the CDR3. The full variable domain, rest sourced from reference TRBV28 and TRBJ1-1, is DVKVTQSSRYLVKRTGEKVFLECVQDMDHENMFWYRQDPGLGLRLIYFSYDVKMKEKGDIPEGYSVSREKKERFSLILESASTNQTSMYLCASSLFLGAPGNTEAFFGQGTRLTVV.

This clonotype was detected ten times or more. This chain uses TRBV6-5 with TRBJ2-3; 7 bases match TRBD1. CDR3 size: 11 residues. Germline values: CDR1 MNHEY, CDR2 SVGAGI. The ends lost 8 bases at V and 5 bases at J; junction bases unmatched: 1. The CDR3 DNA is TGTGCCAGCCGACAGGGAGATACGCAGTATTTT. It yields the protein CASRQGDTQYF.

V is TRBV5-4 and J is TRBJ2-3; D is unresolved. This CDR3 comprises 15 residues. V was trimmed by 0 bases and J by 2 bases, leaving 10 bases between them. Germline V gene data show CDR1 as SGHNT and CDR2 as YYREEE (reference sequence). CDR3 sequence reads: CASSLGYRPTDTQYF. The CDR3 DNA reads TGTGCCAGCAGCTTGGGATACAGACCCACAGATACGCAGTATTTT.

This clonotype was found a few times. The V call is TRBV7-2, the J call TRBJ1-1; 10 bases agree with TRBD1. This CDR3 spans 16 amino acids. V trimming: 4 bases; J trimming: 2 bases; junction bases outside the gene matches: 7. Germline values: CDR1 SGHTA, CDR2 FQGNSA. The CDR3 nucleotides read TGTGCCAGCAGCTCTAGGGGACAGGGGATAAACACTGAAGCTTTCTTT. Its translation: CASSSRGQGINTEAFF. The variable domain in full, completed from reference TRBV7-2 and TRBJ1-1, reads GAGVSQSPSNKVTEKGKDVELRCDPISGHTALYWYRQSLGQGLEFLIYFQGNSAPDKSGLPSDRFSAERTGGSVSTLTIQRTQQEDSAVYLCASSSRGQGINTEAFFGQGTRLTVV.

This clonotype appeared many times. The V and J genes are TRBV2 and TRBJ1-4; D is perhaps TRBD1 (5 bases). From germline, CDR1 is SNHLY and CDR2 FYNNEI. Trimming took 1 base from V and 5 from J, leaving 8 bases between them. The CDR3 extends over 14 amino acids. The CDR3 bases are TGTGCCAGCAGTGAAGGCAGGGAGAATGAAAAACTGTTTTTT. Translation: CASSEGRENEKLFF.

This chain connects TRBV10-3 to TRBJ1-6, with D maybe TRBD1 (6 bases). The CDR3 spans 15 residues. The ends were cut back, 3 bases at V and 8 bases at J, with 14 bases in the middle. Germline CDR1 reads ENHRY; CDR2 reads SYGVKD. The CDR3 reads CAISDNTGRDSPLHF. CDR3 DNA: TGTGCCATCAGTGATAACACAGGGAGAGATTCACCCCTCCACTTT.

This clonotype showed up just a few times. DNA for the CDR3: TGTGCCAGCAGCTTGGGACGCAAGAGATCCGGGGAGCTGTTTTTT. Translating gives CASSLGRKRSGELFF. The rearrangement links TRBV5-5 to TRBJ2-2, with D uncertain. The CDR3 spans 15 residues. V lost 0 bases and J 6 bases, leaving 12 bases between the germline ends. Germline CDR1 SGHKS, CDR2 YYEKEE (reference sequence).